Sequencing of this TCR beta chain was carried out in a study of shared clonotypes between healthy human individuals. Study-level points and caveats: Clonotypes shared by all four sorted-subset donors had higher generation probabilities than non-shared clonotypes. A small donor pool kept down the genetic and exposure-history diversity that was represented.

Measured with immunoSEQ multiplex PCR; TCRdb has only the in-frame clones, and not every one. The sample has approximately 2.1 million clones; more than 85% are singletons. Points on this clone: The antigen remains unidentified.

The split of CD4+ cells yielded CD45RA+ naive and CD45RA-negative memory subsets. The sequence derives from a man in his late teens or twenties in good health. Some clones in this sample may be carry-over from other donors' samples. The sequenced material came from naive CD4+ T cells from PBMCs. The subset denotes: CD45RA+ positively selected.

CDR3 protein: CASSFAGGFETQYF. CDR3 bases: TGTGCCAGCAGCTTTGCGGGAGGGTTCGAGACCCAGTACTTC. The chain couples TRBV5-5 to TRBJ2-5; 9 bases agree with TRBD2. J was trimmed by 5 bases and V by 2 bases; bases with no gene match: 4. The CDR3 has 14 residues. From germline, CDR1 is SGHKS and CDR2 YYEKEE (reference sequence).